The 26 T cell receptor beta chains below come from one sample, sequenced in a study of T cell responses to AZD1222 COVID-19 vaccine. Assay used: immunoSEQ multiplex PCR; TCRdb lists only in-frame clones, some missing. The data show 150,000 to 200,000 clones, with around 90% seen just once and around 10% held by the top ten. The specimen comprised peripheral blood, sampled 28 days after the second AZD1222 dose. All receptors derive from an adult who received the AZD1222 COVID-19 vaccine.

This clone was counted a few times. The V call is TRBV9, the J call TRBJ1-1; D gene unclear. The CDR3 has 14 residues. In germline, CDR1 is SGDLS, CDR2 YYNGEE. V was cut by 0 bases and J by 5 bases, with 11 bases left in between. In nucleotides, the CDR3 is TGTGCCAGCAGCGTAGAACACCCCGGGACTGAAGCTTTCTTT. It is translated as CASSVEHPGTEAFF.

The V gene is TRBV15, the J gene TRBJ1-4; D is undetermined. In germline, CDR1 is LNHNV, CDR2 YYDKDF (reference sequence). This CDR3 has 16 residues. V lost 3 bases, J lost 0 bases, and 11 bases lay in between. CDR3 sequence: CATSSDLRSTNEKLFF. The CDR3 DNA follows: TGTGCCACCAGCAGCGATTTACGGTCAACTAATGAAAAACTGTTTTTT. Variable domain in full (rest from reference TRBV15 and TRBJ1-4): DAMVIQNPRYQVTQFGKPVTLSCSQTLNHNVMYWYQQKSSQAPKLLFHYYDKDFNNEADTPDNFQSRRPNTSFCFLDIRSPGLGDTAMYLCATSSDLRSTNEKLFFGSGTQLSVL.

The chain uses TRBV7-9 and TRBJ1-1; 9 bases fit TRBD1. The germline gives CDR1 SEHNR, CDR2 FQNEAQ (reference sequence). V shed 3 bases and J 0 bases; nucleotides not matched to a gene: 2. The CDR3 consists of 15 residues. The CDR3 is CASSFGDRVNTEAFF. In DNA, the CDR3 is TGTGCCAGCAGCTTCGGGGACAGGGTGAACACTGAAGCTTTCTTT.

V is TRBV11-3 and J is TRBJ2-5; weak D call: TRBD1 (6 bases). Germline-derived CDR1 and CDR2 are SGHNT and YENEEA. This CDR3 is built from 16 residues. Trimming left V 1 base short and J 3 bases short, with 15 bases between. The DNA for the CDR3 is TGTGCCAGCAGCTTAGGGCAGGGGCGCCCCGAAGAGACCCAGTACTTC. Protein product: CASSLGQGRPEETQYF.

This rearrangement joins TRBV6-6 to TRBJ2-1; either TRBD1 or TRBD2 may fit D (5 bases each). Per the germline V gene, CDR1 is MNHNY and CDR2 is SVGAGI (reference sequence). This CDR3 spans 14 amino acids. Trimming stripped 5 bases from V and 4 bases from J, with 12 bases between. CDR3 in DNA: TGTGCCAGCAGTCAAGGGACGGATTACAATGAGCAGTTCTTC. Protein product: CASSQGTDYNEQFF.

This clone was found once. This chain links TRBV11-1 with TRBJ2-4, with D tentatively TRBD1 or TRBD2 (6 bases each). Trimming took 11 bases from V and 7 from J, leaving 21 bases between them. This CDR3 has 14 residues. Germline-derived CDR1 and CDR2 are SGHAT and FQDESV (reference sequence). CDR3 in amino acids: CAPWDPGGRNIQYF. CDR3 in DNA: TGTGCCCCATGGGACCCCGGGGGCCGGAACATTCAGTACTTC.

CDR3 DNA: TGTGCCAGCAGCCGGGGACAGAACACCGGGGAGCTGTTTTTT. It specifies CASSRGQNTGELFF. The chain is built from TRBV6-2 or TRBV6-3 and TRBJ2-2; perhaps TRBD1 as D (6 bases). This CDR3 is built from 14 residues. V lost 6 bases, J lost 1 base, and 9 bases lay in between. Germline lookup yields CDR1 MNHEY and CDR2 SVGEGT.

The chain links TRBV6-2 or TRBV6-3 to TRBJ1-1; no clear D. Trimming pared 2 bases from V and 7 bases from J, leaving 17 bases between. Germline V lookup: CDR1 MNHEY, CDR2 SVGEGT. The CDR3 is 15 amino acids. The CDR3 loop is CASSYQQIWKGEAFF. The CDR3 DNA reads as TGTGCCAGCAGTTACCAACAGATCTGGAAGGGTGAAGCTTTCTTT.

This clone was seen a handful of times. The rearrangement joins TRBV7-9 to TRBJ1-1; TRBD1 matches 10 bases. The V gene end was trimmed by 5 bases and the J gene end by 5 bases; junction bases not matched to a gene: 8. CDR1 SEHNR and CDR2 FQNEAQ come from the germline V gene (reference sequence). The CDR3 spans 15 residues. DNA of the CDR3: TGTGCCAGCAGCATCCGGGACAGGGGAAGGACTGAAGCTTTCTTT. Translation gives CASSIRDRGRTEAFF.

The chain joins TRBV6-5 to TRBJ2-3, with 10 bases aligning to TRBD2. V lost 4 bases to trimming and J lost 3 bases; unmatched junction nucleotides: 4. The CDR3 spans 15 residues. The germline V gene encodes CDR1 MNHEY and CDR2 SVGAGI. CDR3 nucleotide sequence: TGTGCCAGCAGTTTAGCGGGGGGTCAAACAGATACGCAGTATTTT. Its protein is CASSLAGGQTDTQYF.

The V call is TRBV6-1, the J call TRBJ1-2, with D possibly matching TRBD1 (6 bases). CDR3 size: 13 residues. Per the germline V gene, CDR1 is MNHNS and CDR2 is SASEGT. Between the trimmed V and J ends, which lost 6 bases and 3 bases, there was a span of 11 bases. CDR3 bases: TGTGCCAGCAGATCCGGACAGTACTATGGCTACACCTTC. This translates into CASRSGQYYGYTF.

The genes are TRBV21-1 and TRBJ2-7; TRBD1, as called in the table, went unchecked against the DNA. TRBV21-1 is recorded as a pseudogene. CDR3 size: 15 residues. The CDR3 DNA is TGTGCCAGCAGCAAGGGGCAGGGTCATTGGTACGAGCAGTACTTC. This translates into CASSKGQGHWYEQYF.

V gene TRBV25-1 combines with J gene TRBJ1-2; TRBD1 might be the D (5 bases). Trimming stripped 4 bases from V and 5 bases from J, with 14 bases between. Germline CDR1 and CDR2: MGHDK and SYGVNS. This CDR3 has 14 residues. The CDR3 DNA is TGTGCCAGCAGTGCCGGGACTTCGGATTATGGCTACACCTTC. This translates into CASSAGTSDYGYTF.

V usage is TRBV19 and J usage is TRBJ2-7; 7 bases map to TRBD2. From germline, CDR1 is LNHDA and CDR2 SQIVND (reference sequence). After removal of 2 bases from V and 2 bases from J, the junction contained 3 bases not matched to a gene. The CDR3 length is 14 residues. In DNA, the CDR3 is TGTGCCAGTAGTATAACCCGGGGGGCCTACGAGCAGTACTTC. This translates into CASSITRGAYEQYF.

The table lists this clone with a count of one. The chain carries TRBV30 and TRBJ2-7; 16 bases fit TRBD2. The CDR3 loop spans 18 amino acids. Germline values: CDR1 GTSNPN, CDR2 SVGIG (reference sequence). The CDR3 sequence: CAHHTPGLAGGVLVEQYF. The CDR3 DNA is TGTGCTCACCATACCCCGGGACTAGCGGGGGGGGTCTTGGTCGAGCAGTACTTC.

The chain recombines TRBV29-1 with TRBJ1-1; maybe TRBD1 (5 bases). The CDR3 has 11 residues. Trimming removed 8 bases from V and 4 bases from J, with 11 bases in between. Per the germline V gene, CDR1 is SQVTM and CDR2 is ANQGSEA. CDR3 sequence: CSLGRGTEAFF. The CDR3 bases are TGCAGCCTTGGGAGGGGCACTGAAGCTTTCTTT.

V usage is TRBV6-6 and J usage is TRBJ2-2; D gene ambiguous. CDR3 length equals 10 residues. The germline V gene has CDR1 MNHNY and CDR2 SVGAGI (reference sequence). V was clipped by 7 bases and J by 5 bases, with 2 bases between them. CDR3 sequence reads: CASNTGELFF. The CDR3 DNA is TGTGCCAGCAATACCGGGGAGCTGTTTTTT.

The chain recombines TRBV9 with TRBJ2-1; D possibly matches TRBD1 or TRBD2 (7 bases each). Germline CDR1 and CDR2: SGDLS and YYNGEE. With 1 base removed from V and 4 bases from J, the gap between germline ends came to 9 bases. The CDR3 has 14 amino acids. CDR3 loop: CASSVQGGYNEQFF. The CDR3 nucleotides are TGTGCCAGCAGCGTACAGGGGGGGTACAATGAGCAGTTCTTC.

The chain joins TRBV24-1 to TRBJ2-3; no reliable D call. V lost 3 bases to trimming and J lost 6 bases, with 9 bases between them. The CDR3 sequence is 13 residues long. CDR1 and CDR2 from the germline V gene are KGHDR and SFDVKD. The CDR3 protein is CATSDPFTDTQYF. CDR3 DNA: TGTGCCACCAGTGATCCGTTTACTGATACGCAGTATTTT.

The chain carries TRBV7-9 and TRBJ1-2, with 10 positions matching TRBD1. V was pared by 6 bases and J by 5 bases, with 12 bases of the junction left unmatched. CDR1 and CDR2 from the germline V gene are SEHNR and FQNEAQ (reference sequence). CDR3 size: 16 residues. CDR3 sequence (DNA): TGTGCCAGCAGGCATGAGACTGACAGGGGGCCTTATGGCTACACCTTC. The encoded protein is CASRHETDRGPYGYTF.

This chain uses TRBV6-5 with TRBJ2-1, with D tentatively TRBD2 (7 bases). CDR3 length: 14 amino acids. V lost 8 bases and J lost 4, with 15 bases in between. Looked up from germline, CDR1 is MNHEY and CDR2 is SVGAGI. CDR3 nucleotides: TGTGCCAGCTATACCGGGGGGCCTTACAATGAGCAGTTCTTC. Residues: CASYTGGPYNEQFF.

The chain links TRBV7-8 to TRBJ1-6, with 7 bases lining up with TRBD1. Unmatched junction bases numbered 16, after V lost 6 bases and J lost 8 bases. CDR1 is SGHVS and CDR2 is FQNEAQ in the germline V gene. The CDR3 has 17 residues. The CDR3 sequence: CASSLGAPGQRDSPLHF. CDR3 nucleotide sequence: TGTGCCAGCAGTTTGGGGGCCCCGGGACAGAGGGATTCACCCCTCCACTTT.

In DNA, the CDR3 is TGTGCCAGCAGTTTCACAGGGGCAACTAATGAAAAACTGTTTTTT. As protein: CASSFTGATNEKLFF. The chain couples TRBV28 to TRBJ1-4, with 7 bases matching TRBD1. The V and J ends lost 3 bases and 0 bases, in that order; junction bases with no gene match: 1. CDR1 and CDR2 from the germline V gene are MDHEN and SYDVKM. The CDR3 sequence is 15 residues long.

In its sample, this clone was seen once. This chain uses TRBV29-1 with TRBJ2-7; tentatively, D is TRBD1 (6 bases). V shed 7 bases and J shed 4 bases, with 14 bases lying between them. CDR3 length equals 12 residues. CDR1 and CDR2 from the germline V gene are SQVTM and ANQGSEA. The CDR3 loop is CSGLTGEYEQYF. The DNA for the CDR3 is TGCAGCGGGTTGACAGGAGAATACGAGCAGTACTTC.

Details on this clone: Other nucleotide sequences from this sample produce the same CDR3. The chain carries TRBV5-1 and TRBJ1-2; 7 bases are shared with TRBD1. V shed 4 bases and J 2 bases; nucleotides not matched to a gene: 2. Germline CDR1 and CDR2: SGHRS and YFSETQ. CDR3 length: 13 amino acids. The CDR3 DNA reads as TGCGCCAGCAGCCTGGGACAGAACTATGGCTACACCTTC. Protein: CASSLGQNYGYTF.

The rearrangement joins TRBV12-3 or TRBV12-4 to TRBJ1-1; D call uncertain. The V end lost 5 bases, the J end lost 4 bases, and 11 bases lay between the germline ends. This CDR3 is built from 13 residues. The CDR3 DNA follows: TGTGCCAGCAGTAAAATATGGGGCACTGAAGCTTTCTTT. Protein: CASSKIWGTEAFF.